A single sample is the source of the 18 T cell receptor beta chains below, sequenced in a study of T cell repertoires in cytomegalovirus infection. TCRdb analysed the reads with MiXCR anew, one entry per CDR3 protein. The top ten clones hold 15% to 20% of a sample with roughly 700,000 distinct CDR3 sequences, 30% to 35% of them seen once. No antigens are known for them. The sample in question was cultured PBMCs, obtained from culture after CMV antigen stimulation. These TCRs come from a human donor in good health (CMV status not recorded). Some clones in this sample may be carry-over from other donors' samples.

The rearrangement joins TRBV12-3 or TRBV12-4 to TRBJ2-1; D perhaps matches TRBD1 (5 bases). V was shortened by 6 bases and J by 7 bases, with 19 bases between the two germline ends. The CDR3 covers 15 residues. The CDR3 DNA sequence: TGTGCCAGCAGATCGAGTCAGGGTTTGGGAAATGAGCAGTTCTTC. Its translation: CASRSSQGLGNEQFF.

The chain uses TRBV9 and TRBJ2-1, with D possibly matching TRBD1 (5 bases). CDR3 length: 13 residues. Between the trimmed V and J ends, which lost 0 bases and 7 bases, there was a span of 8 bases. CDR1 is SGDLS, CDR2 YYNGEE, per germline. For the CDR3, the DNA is TGTGCCAGCAGCGTAGGACAGTTAAATGAGCAGTTCTTC. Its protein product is CASSVGQLNEQFF.

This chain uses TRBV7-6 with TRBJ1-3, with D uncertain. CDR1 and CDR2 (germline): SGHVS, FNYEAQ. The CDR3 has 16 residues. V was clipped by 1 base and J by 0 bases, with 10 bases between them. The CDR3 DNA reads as TGTGCCAGCAGCTTAGGAACATCGGTCTCTGGAAACACCATATATTTT. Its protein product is CASSLGTSVSGNTIYF.

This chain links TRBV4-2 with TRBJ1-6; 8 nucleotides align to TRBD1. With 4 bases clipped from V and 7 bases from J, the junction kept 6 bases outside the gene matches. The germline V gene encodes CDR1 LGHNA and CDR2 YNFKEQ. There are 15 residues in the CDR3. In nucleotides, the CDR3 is TGTGCCAGCAGCCCGGACAGGGCAGCGAATTCACCCCTCCACTTT. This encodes CASSPDRAANSPLHF.

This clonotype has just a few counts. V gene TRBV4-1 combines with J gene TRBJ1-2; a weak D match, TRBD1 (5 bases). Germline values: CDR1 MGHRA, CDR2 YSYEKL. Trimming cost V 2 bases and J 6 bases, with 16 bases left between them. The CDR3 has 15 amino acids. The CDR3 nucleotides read TGCGCCAGCAGCCAAAGGGAGGGGAGGCTGGATGGCTACACCTTC. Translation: CASSQREGRLDGYTF.

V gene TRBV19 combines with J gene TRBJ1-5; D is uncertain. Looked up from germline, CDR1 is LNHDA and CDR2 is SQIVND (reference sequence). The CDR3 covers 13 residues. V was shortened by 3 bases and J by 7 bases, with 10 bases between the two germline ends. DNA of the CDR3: TGTGCCAGTAGTATGGGCGGGGAACAGCCCCAGCATTTT. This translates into CASSMGGEQPQHF.

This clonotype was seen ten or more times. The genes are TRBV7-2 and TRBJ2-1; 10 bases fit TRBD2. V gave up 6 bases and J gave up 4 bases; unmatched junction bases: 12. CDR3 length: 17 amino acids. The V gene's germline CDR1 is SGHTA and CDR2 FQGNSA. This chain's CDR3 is CASRGGGSGRTYNEQFF. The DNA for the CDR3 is TGTGCCAGCAGAGGAGGGGGTAGCGGGAGGACTTACAATGAGCAGTTCTTC. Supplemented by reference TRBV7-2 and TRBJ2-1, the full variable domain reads GAGVSQSPSNKVTEKGKDVELRCDPISGHTALYWYRQSLGQGLEFLIYFQGNSAPDKSGLPSDRFSAERTGGSVSTLTIQRTQQEDSAVYLCASRGGGSGRTYNEQFFGPGTRLTVL.

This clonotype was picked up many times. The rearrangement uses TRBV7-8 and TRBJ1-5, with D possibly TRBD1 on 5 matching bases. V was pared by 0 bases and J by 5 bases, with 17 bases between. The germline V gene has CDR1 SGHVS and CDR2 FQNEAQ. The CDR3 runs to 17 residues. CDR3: CASSLAGRQGLDQPQHF. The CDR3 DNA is TGTGCCAGCAGCTTAGCGGGAAGGCAGGGATTGGATCAGCCCCAGCATTTT.

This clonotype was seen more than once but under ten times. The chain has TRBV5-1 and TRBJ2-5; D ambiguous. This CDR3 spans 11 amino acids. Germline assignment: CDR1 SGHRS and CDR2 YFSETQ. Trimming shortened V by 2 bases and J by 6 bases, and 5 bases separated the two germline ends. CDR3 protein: CASSFSQTQYF. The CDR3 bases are TGCGCCAGCAGCTTCTCCCAGACCCAGTACTTC.

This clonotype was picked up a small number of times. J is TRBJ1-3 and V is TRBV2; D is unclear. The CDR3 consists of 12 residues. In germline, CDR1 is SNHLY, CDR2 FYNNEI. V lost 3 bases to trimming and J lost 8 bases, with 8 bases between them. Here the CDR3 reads CASSDRKDTIYF. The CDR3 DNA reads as TGTGCCAGCAGTGACCGGAAGGACACCATATATTTT.

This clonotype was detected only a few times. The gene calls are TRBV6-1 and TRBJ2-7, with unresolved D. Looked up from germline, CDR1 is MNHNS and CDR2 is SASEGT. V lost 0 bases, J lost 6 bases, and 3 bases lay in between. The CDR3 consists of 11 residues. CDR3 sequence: CASSEAFEQYF. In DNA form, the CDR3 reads TGTGCCAGCAGTGAAGCGTTCGAGCAGTACTTC.

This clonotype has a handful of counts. This chain's CDR3 is CASSFLSYYGYTF. CDR3 nucleotides: TGTGCCAGCAGTTTCCTCTCGTATTATGGCTACACCTTC. The V and J genes are TRBV28 and TRBJ1-2, with no clear D. Germline CDR1 MDHEN, CDR2 SYDVKM. CDR3 length: 13 residues. V lost 3 bases and J 5 bases, leaving 10 bases between the germline ends.

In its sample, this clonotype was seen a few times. The CDR3 reads CASSGGGPWGIQYF. The CDR3 DNA follows: TGTGCCAGCAGCGGAGGAGGCCCCTGGGGCATTCAGTACTTC. The chain is built from TRBV11-1 and TRBJ2-4; a possible D gene is TRBD2 (5 bases). V was cut by 5 bases and J by 9 bases, with 17 bases left in between. The CDR3 has 14 amino acids. CDR1 is SGHAT, CDR2 FQDESV, per germline (reference sequence).

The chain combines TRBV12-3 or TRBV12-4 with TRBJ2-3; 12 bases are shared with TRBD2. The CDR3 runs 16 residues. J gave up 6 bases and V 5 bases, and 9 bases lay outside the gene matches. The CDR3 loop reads CASSRRLAGVSDTQYF. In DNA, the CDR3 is TGTGCCAGCAGTCGCAGACTAGCGGGGGTCAGCGATACGCAGTATTTT.

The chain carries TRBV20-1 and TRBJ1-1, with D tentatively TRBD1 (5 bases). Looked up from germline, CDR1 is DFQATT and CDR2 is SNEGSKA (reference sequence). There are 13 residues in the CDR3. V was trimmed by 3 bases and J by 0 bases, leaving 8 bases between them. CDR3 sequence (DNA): TGCAGTGCTAGGCGGGACCTGAACACTGAAGCTTTCTTT. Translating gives CSARRDLNTEAFF.

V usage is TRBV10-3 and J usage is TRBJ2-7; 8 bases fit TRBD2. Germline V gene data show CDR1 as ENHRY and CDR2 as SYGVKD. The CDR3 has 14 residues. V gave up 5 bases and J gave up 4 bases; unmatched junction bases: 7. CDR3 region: CAISLSAGEYEQYF. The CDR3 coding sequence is TGTGCCATCAGTCTATCAGCGGGAGAATACGAGCAGTACTTC.

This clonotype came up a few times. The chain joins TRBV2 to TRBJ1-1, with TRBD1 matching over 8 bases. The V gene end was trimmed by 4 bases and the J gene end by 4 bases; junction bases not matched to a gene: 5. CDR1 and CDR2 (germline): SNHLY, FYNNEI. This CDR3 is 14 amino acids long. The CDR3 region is CASSAEQGGTEAFF. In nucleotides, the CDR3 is TGTGCCAGCAGTGCAGAACAGGGGGGCACTGAAGCTTTCTTT.

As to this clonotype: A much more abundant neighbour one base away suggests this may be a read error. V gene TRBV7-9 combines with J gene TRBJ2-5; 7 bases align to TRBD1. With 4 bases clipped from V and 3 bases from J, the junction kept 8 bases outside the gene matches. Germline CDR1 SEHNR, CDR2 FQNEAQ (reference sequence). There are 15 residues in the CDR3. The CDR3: CASSSLRGGEETQYF. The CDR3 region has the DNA TGTGCCAGCAGCTCACTCAGAGGGGGCGAAGAGACCCAGTACTTC.